This TCR beta chain was identified in a study of blood T cell repertoires in COVID-19. The wider study: Spain, Italy and the United States supplied samples that represented acute and convalescent COVID-19.

Original analysis: Amplification from reference gene primers served as the basis for estimated nucleated cell counts. Generated by immunoSEQ multiplex PCR, the TCRdb table keeps only in-frame clones and is missing some. The DNA gave D and trimming, while V, J and clone size come from that table. The sample yields around 100,000 clones, about 90% seen once. This CDR3 comprises 16 residues. V shed 3 bases and J 2 bases; nucleotides not matched to a gene: 10. CDR1 is SGHVS, CDR2 FNYEAQ, per germline. The receptor comes from a man aged 25-45 years in a cohort sampled during active COVID-19. The sample was peripheral blood. The V call is TRBV7-6, the J call TRBJ2-7; TRBD2 agrees at 7 bases. CDR3 bases: TGTGCCAGCAGCTTCGGGCAGGGAGGGGAGGCCTACGAGCAGTACTTC. It yields the protein CASSFGQGGEAYEQYF.